This TCR beta chain is drawn from a study of cytomegalovirus exposure and HLA in healthy donors. Study information: Earlier, 180 million or so T cells were analyzed, and around 100 million unique TCR beta sequences were found among them.

The PCR had 60 Vbeta and 13 Jbeta primers. In the original processing: An analysis that came later counted tens of millions of unique TCR beta chains, around 12 million shared. Assay: immunoSEQ multiplex PCR; the TCRdb copy retains only in-frame clones and omits some. That table furnishes V, J and clone size, whereas the DNA furnished D and trimming. The sample has about 100,000 clones, around 57% seen once. Study outcomes and limitations: Later, an analysis showed that TCR beta chains associated with HLA were more clonally expanded than others that were equally common. In a later analysis, at a false discovery rate of 0.05, 17,000 or so TCR beta sequences were associated with HLA alleles.

CDR1 and CDR2 (germline): LNHDA, SQIVND (reference sequence). Trimming stripped 7 bases from V and 0 bases from J, with 18 bases between. The CDR3 is made up of 16 amino acids. Turning to this clone: Its antigen is undetermined.

The sample consisted of PBMCs. The source is a human donor in good health. The genes are TRBV19 and TRBJ1-1, with D tentatively TRBD1 (6 bases). CDR3 amino acids: CASTSGGRIMNTEAFF. In DNA form, the CDR3 reads TGTGCCAGTACCTCGGGGGGGCGTATTATGAACACTGAAGCTTTCTTT.